The clone carrying this T cell receptor beta chain has at least ten counts. Its antigen is unknown. A quantitative 5'-RACE method, one with molecular barcodes, was used to make TCR beta libraries. TCRdb processed the 5' RACE reads anew with MiXCR; each CDR3 protein has one entry. This table holds roughly 100,000 distinct CDR3 sequences, roughly 8.3% found once. The germline V gene encodes CDR1 SGHTA and CDR2 FQGTGA. The CDR3 extends over 13 amino acids. V lost 6 bases to trimming and J lost 1 base, with 6 bases between them. The sample originates from a study of CD8 T cells in ankylosing spondylitis. Study-wide points: For ankylosing spondylitis blood, a TCR beta motif of 7 or 8 highly homologous variants appeared characteristic. Disease-linked clones were reportedly significantly enriched in matched ankylosing spondylitis synovial fluid. Previous work reported some of these motif variants in the synovial fluid and blood of reactive arthritis.

The chain is built from TRBV7-3 and TRBJ2-2; D ambiguous. The sequence came from a male donor with ankylosing spondylitis or in good health (not recorded which). Input material: blood, either unsorted or a sorted T cell fraction (not recorded which). Here the CDR3 reads CASSRQNTGELFF. DNA for the CDR3: TGTGCCAGCAGTCGACAGAACACCGGGGAGCTGTTTTTT.